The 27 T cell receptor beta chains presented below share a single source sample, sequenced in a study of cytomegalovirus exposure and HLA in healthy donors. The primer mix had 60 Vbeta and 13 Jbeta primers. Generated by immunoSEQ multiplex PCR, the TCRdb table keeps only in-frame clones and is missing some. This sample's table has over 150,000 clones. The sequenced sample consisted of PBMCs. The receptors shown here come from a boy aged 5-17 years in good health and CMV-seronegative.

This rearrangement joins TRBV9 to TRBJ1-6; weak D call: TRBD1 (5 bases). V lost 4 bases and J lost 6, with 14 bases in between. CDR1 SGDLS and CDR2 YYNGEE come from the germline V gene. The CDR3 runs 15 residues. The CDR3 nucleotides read TGTGCCAGCAGCCCCATTGGGCAGGGTAATTCACCCCTCCACTTT. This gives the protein CASSPIGQGNSPLHF. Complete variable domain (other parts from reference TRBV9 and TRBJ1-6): DSGVTQTPKHLITATGQRVTLRCSPRSGDLSVYWYQQSLDQGLQFLIQYYNGEERAKGNILERFSAQQFPDLHSELNLSSLELGDSALYFCASSPIGQGNSPLHFGNGTRLTVT.

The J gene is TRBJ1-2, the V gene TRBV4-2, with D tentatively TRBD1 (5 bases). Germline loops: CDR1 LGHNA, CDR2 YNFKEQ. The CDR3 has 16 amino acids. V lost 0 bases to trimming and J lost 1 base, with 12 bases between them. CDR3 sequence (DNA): TGTGCCAGCAGCCAAGACGACAGTATACTTAACTATGGCTACACCTTC. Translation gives CASSQDDSILNYGYTF.

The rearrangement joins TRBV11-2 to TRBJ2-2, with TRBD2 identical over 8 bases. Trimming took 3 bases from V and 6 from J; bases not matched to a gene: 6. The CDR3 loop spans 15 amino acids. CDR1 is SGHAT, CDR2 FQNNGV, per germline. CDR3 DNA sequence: TGTGCCAGCAGCTTTCCGGGGGGGACCGCCGGGGAGCTGTTTTTT. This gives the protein CASSFPGGTAGELFF.

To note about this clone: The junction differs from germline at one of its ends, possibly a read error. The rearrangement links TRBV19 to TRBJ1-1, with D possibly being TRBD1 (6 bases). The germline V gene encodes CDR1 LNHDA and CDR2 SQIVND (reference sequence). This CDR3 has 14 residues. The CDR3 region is CASSIVRQAGEVFF. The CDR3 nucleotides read TGTGCCAGTAGTATAGTGCGACAGGCCGGGGAAGTTTTCTTT.

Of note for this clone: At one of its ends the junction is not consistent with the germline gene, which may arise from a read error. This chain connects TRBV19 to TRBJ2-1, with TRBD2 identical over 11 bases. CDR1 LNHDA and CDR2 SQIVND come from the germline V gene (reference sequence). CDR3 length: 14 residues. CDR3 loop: CASSGTSGYNGQFF. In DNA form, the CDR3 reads TGTGCCAGTAGTGGGACTAGCGGCTACAATGGGCAGTTCTTC.

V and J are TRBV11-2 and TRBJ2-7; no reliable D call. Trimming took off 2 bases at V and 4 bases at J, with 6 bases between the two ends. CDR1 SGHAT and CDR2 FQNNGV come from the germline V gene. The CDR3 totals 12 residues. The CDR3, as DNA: TGTGCCAGCAGCTTATTACGGTACGAGCAGTACTTC. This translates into CASSLLRYEQYF.

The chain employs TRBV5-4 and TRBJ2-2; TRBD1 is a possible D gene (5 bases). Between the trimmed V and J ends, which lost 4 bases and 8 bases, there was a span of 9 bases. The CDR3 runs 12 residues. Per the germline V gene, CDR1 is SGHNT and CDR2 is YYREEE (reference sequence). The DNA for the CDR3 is TGTGCCAGCAGCCCCCGGACAGGGGAGCTGTTTTTT. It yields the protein CASSPRTGELFF.

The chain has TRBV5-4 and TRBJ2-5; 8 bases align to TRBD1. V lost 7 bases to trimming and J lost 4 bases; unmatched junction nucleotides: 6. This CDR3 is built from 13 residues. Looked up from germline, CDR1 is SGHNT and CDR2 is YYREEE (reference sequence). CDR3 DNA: TGTGCCAGCGGCAGGGGGCGCAGAGAGACCCAGTACTTC. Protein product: CASGRGRRETQYF.

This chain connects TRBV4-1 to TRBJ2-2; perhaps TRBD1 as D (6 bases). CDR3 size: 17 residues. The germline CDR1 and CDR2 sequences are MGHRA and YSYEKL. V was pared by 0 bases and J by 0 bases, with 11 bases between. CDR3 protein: CASSQEGYRANTGELFF. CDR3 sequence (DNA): TGCGCCAGCAGCCAAGAGGGCTACAGGGCGAACACCGGGGAGCTGTTTTTT.

The DNA of the CDR3 is TGTGCCAGCAGCCAGATTTTGGACACTGAAGCTTTCTTT. It encodes CASSQILDTEAFF. This chain connects TRBV7-2 to TRBJ1-1; D is undetermined. Trimming removed 5 bases from V and 3 bases from J, with 10 bases in between. The germline CDR1 and CDR2 sequences are SGHTA and FQGNSA. There are 13 residues in the CDR3.

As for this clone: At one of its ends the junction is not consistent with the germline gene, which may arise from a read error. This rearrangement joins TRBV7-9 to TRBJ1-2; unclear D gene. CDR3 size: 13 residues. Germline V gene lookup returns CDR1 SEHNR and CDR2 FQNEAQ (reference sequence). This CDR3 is CASSVAELYGYTF. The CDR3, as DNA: TGTGCCAGCAGCGTAGCCGAGCTCTATGGCTACACCTTC. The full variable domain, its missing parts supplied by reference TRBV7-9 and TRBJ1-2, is DTGVSQNPRHKITKRGQNVTFRCDPISEHNRLYWYRQTLGQGPEFLTYFQNEAQLEKSRLLSDRFSAERPKGSFSTLEIQRTEQGDSAMYLCASSVAELYGYTFGSGTRLTVV.

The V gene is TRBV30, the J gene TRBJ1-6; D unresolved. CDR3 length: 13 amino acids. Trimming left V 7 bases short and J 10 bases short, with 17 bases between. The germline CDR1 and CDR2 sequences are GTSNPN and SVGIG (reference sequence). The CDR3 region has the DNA TGTGCCTCAAACGAGGGAGATGGGTCACCCCTCCACTTT. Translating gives CASNEGDGSPLHF.

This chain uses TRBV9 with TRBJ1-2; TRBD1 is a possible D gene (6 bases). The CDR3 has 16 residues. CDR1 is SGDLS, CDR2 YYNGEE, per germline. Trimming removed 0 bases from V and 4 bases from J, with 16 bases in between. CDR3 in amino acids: CASSVALRGGGYGYTF. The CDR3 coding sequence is TGTGCCAGCAGCGTAGCGTTGAGGGGGGGAGGCTATGGCTACACCTTC.

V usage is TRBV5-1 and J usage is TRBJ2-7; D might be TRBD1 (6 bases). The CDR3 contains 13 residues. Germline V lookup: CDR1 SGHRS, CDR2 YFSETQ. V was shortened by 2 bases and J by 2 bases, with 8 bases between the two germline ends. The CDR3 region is CASSFNRAYEQYF. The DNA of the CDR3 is TGCGCCAGCAGCTTTAACAGGGCCTACGAGCAGTACTTC.

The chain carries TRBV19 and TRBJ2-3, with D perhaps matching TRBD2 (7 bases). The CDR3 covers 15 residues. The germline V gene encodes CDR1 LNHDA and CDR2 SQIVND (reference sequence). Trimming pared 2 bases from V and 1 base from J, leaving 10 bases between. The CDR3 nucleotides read TGTGCCAGTAGTATACCGGGGGGCGGCACAGATACGCAGTATTTT. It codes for CASSIPGGGTDTQYF.

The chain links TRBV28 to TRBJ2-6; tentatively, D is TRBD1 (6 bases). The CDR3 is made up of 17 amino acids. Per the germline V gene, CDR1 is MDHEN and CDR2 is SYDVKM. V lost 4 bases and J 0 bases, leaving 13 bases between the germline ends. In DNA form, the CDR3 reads TGTGCCAGCAGTTCCATGGACAGAGCCTCTGGGGCCAACGTCCTGACTTTC. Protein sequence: CASSSMDRASGANVLTF.

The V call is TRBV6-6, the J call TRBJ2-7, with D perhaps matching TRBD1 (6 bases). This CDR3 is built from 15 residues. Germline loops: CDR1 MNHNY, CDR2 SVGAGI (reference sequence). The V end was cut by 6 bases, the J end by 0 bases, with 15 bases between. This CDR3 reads CASSRPQGFSYEQYF. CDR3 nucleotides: TGTGCCAGCAGCCGACCCCAGGGGTTCTCCTACGAGCAGTACTTC.

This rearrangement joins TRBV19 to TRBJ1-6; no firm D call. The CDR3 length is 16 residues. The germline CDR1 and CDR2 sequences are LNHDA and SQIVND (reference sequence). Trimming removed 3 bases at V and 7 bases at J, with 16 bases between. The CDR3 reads CASSIAMVLGNSPLHF. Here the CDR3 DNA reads TGTGCCAGTAGTATCGCGATGGTTCTCGGGAATTCACCCCTCCACTTT.

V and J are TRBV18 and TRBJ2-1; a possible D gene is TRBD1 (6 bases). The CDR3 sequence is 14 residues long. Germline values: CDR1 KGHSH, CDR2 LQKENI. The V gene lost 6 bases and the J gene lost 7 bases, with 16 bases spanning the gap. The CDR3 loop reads CASSSDRTGNEQFF. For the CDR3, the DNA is TGTGCCAGCTCCTCGGACAGAACCGGGAATGAGCAGTTCTTC.

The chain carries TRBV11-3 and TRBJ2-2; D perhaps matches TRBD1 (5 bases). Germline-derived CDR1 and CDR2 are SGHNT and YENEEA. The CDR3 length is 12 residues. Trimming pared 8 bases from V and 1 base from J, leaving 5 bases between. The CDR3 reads CASQGNTGELFF. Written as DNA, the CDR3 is TGTGCCAGCCAGGGGAACACCGGGGAGCTGTTTTTT.

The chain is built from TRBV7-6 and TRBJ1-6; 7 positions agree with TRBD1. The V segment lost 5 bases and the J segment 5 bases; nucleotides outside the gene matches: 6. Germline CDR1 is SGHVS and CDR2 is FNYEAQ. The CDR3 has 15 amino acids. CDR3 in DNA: TGTGCCAGCAGCCCGGGGACAGTAGATAATTCACCCCTCCACTTT. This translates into CASSPGTVDNSPLHF. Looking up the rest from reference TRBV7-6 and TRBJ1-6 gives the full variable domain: GAGVSQSPRYKVTKRGQDVALRCDPISGHVSLYWYRQALGQGPEFLTYFNYEAQQDKSGLPNDRFSAERPEGSISTLTIQRTEQRDSAMYRCASSPGTVDNSPLHFGNGTRLTVT.

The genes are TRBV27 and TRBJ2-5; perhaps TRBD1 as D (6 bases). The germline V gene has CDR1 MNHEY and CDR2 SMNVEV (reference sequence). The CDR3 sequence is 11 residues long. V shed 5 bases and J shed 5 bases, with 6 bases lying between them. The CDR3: CASSRGETQYF. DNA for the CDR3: TGTGCCAGCAGTAGGGGGGAGACCCAGTACTTC.

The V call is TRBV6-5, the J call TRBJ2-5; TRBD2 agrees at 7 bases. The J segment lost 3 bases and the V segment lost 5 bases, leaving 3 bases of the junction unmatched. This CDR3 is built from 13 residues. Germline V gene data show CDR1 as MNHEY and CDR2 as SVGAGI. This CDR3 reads CASSTGGKETQYF. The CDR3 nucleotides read TGTGCCAGCAGTACCGGGGGGAAAGAGACCCAGTACTTC.

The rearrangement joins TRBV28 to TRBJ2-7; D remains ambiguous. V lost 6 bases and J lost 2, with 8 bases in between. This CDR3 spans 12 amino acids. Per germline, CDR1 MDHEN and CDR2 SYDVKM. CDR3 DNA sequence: TGTGCCAGCAGGGCACCCGCCTACGAGCAGTACTTC. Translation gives CASRAPAYEQYF.

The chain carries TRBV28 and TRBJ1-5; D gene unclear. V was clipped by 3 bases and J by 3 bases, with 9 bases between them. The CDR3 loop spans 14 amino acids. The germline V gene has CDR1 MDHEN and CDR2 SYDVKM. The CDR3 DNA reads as TGTGCCAGCAGTTTGCGGATATCCAATCAGCCCCAGCATTTT. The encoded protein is CASSLRISNQPQHF.

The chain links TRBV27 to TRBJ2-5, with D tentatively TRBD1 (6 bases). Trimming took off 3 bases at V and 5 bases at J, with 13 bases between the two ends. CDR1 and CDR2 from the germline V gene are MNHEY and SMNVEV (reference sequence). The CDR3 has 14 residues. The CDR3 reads CASSFLGAGETQYF. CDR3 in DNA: TGTGCCAGCAGTTTCTTGGGGGCCGGGGAGACCCAGTACTTC.

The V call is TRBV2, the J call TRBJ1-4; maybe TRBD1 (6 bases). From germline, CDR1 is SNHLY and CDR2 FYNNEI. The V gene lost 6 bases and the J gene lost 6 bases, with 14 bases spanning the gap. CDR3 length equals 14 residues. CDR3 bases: TGTGCCAGCAGATTATGGACAGAAGATGAAAAACTGTTTTTT. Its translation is CASRLWTEDEKLFF.